These 10 T cell receptor beta chains originate from one sample sequenced in a study of cytomegalovirus exposure and HLA in healthy donors. PCR primers comprised 60 Vbeta and 13 Jbeta primers. Here immunoSEQ multiplex PCR was the method, and the copy in TCRdb shows in-frame clones only, minus some. Among more than 80,000 clones listed, about three quarters were seen once. The sample was PBMCs. The receptors derive from a boy aged 5-17 years in good health and CMV-seronegative.

This clone was counted a single time. The gene calls are TRBV28 and TRBJ2-7, with D hard to call. The CDR3 runs 14 residues. The germline V and J ends were trimmed by 1 base and 2 bases, with 9 bases remaining between them. The germline CDR1 and CDR2 sequences are MDHEN and SYDVKM. This chain's CDR3 is CASSLSLPPYEQYF. CDR3 nucleotides: TGTGCCAGCAGTTTATCCCTCCCTCCCTACGAGCAGTACTTC.

The chain couples TRBV25-1 to TRBJ2-2, with 12 nucleotides matching TRBD2. CDR3 length equals 14 residues. CDR1 MGHDK and CDR2 SYGVNS come from the germline V gene. V was clipped by 11 bases and J by 5 bases; unmatched bases: 6. The CDR3 bases are TGTGCCTCTCGACTAGCGGGAGAAACCGGGGAGCTGTTTTTT. Residues: CASRLAGETGELFF. Drawing the rest from reference TRBV25-1 and TRBJ2-2, the complete variable domain is EADIYQTPRYLVIGTGKKITLECSQTMGHDKMYWYQQDPGMELHLIHYSYGVNSTEKGDLSSESTVSRIRTEHFPLTLESARPSHTSQYLCASRLAGETGELFFGEGSRLTVL.

This clone was recorded once. The chain couples TRBV28 to TRBJ2-2; possibly TRBD1 for D (5 bases). V was trimmed by 7 bases and J by 4 bases, leaving 16 bases between them. CDR3 size: 15 residues. From germline, CDR1 is MDHEN and CDR2 SYDVKM. The DNA of the CDR3 is TGTGCCAGCAAGACCCCGGACATGTCCACCGGGGAGCTGTTTTTT. Encoded protein: CASKTPDMSTGELFF.

The chain couples TRBV11-3 to TRBJ1-1, with D possibly matching TRBD1 (5 bases). The CDR3 loop spans 14 amino acids. V gave up 2 bases and J gave up 6 bases, with 13 bases separating them. CDR1 is SGHNT, CDR2 YENEEA, per germline. The CDR3 coding sequence is TGTGCCAGCAGCTTAACGGCCGTAGGGGCTGAAGCTTTCTTT. Amino acid sequence: CASSLTAVGAEAFF.

This clone has just one count. The rearrangement uses TRBV6-1 and TRBJ1-1; D remains unclear. Trimming removed 3 bases at V and 1 base at J, with 3 bases between. Germline V gene sequence: CDR1 MNHNS, CDR2 SASEGT. The CDR3 extends over 12 amino acids. The CDR3 region has the DNA TGTGCCAGCAGTGAGAGGAACACTGAAGCTTTCTTT. It codes for CASSERNTEAFF.

The V gene is TRBV9, the J gene TRBJ2-3; a weak D match, TRBD2 (5 bases). V lost 1 base and J lost 5, with 11 bases in between. Per the germline V gene, CDR1 is SGDLS and CDR2 is YYNGEE. The CDR3 length is 14 residues. CDR3 sequence: CASSVTGVGDTQYF. CDR3 coding DNA: TGTGCCAGCAGCGTAACCGGGGTGGGAGATACGCAGTATTTT.

The genes are TRBV10-3 and TRBJ2-5, with 9 bases aligning to TRBD1. Germline V lookup: CDR1 ENHRY, CDR2 SYGVKD. V shed 7 bases, J shed 4 bases, and the junction held 10 bases outside the gene matches. The CDR3 is made up of 15 amino acids. The CDR3 here is CAITSEGQGRETQYF. CDR3 nucleotide sequence: TGTGCCATCACGTCCGAGGGACAGGGAAGAGAGACCCAGTACTTC.

The chain has TRBV5-4 and TRBJ2-1, with D possibly TRBD2 on 6 matching bases. This CDR3 is 16 amino acids long. CDR1 and CDR2 (germline): SGHNT, YYREEE (reference sequence). The V and J ends lost 4 bases and 3 bases respectively, with 17 bases between them. Here the CDR3 reads CASSPLTSSLYNEQFF. The CDR3, as DNA: TGTGCCAGCAGCCCCCTGACTAGTTCTCTCTACAATGAGCAGTTCTTC.

The gene calls are TRBV7-3 and TRBJ2-7; D is perhaps TRBD1 (6 bases). The V end lost 6 bases, the J end lost 6 bases, and 18 bases lay between the germline ends. This CDR3 spans 14 amino acids. CDR1 is SGHTA and CDR2 is FQGTGA in the germline V gene. In DNA, the CDR3 is TGTGCCAGCAGTCGGGACACCCTTGTCCCCGAGCAGTACTTC. It translates to CASSRDTLVPEQYF.

J is TRBJ2-2 and V is TRBV9; D call uncertain. Trimming pared 0 bases from V and 8 bases from J, leaving 11 bases between. The CDR3 contains 14 residues. The germline gives CDR1 SGDLS, CDR2 YYNGEE. CDR3 sequence (DNA): TGTGCCAGCAGCGTAGTTCCCAAAGCGGGGGAGCTGTTTTTT. Translating gives CASSVVPKAGELFF.